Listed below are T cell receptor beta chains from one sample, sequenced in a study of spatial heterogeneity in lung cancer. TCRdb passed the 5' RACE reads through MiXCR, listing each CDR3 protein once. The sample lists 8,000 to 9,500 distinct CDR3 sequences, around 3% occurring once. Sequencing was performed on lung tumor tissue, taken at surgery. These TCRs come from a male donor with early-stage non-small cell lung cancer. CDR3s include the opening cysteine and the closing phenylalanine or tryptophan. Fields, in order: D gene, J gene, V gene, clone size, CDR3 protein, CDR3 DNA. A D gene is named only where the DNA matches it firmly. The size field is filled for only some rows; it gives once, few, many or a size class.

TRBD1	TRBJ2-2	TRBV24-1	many	CATSGPGQGGYVMGTGELFF	TGTGCCACCAGTGGCCCGGGACAGGGAGGTTATGTTATGGGCACCGGGGAGCTGTTTTTT
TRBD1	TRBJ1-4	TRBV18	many	CASSPRQGAEKLFF	TGTGCCAGCTCACCACGACAGGGGGCCGAAAAACTGTTTTTT
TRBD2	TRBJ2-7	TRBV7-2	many	CASRIGGGRLYEQYF	TGTGCCAGCAGAATCGGGGGGGGGCGTCTGTACGAGCAGTACTTC
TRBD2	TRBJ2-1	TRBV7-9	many	CASTSGEYNEQFF	TGTGCCAGCACTAGCGGGGAGTACAATGAGCAGTTCTTC
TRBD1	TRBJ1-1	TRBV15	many	CATSSGQGGTEAFF	TGTGCCACCAGCAGTGGTCAGGGGGGCACTGAAGCTTTCTTT
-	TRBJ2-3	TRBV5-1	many	CASTSSTSTDTQYF	TGCGCCAGCACCTCGTCGACTAGCACAGATACGCAGTATTTT
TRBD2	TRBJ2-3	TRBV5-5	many	CASSRLAITDTQYF	TGTGCCAGCAGCAGACTAGCCATCACAGATACGCAGTATTTT
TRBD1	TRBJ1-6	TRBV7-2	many	CASSFLDRVNSPLHF	TGTGCCAGCAGCTTTTTAGACAGGGTGAATTCACCCCTCCACTTT
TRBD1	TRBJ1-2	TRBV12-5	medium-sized	CASGTDRAVANYGYTF	TGTGCTAGTGGTACTGACAGGGCGGTTGCTAACTATGGCTACACCTTC
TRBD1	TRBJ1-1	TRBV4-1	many	CASSHRGGDGAEAFF	TGCGCCAGCAGCCACCGAGGGGGCGATGGAGCTGAAGCTTTCTTT
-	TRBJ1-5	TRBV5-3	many	CARSSAKRNQPQHF	TGTGCCAGAAGCTCGGCAAAGCGCAATCAGCCCCAGCATTTT
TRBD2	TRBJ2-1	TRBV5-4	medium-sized	CASSPGGLADNEQFF	TGTGCCAGCAGCCCGGGAGGGCTAGCGGACAATGAGCAGTTCTTC
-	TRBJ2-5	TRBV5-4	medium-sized	CASSLESGLGETQYF	TGTGCCAGCAGCTTGGAGTCAGGGCTAGGAGAGACCCAGTACTTC
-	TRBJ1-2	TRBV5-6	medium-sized	CASSWERESYGYTF	TGTGCCAGCAGCTGGGAGAGAGAATCCTATGGCTACACCTTC
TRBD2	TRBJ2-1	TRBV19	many	CASSPLPAGGYNEQFF	TGTGCCAGTAGTCCTCTTCCAGCGGGGGGGTACAATGAGCAGTTCTTC
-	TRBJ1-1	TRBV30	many	CAWSPREAAFF	TGTGCCTGGAGTCCCAGGGAGGCAGCTTTCTTT
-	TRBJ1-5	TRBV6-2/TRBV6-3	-	CASSYSGRTNRPQRF	TGTGCCAGCAGTTACTCGGGGAGGACGAATCGGCCCCAGCGTTTT
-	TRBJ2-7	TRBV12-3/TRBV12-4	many	CASSLAAAHGQYF	TGTGCCAGCAGTTTGGCGGCAGCACACGGGCAGTACTTC
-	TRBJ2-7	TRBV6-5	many	CASSTRTLEYF	TGTGCCAGCAGTACCCGGACTCTTGAGTACTTC
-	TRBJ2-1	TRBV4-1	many	CASRQREGGSYNEQFF	TGCGCCAGCAGACAACGCGAGGGGGGTTCCTACAATGAGCAGTTCTTC
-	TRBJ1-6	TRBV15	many	CATSRNDRSFYSPLHF	TGTGCCACCAGCAGAAATGACAGGAGTTTTTATTCACCCCTCCACTTT
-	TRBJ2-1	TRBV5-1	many	CASSLDLSSYNEQFF	TGCGCCAGCAGCTTGGACTTAAGCTCCTACAATGAGCAGTTCTTC
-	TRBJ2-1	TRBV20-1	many	CSASLEGTYNEQFF	TGCAGTGCTTCCCTTGAGGGTACCTACAATGAGCAGTTCTTC
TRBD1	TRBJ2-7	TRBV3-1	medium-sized	CASSQEGTGVREQYF	TGTGCCAGCAGCCAAGAAGGGACAGGGGTTCGTGAGCAGTACTTC
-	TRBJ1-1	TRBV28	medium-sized	CASSLVQGGTEAFF	TGTGCCAGCAGTTTAGTCCAGGGAGGAACTGAAGCTTTCTTT
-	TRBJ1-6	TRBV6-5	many	CASSPRRGGSPSSYNSPLHF	TGTGCCAGCAGCCCCCGAAGGGGGGGGAGTCCGAGCTCCTATAATTCACCCCTCCACTTT
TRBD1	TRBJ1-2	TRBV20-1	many	CSARDRENYGYTF	TGCAGTGCTCGGGACAGGGAGAACTATGGCTACACCTTC
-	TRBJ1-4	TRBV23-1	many	CASSHSEYGTEGEKLFF	TGCGCCAGCAGTCATTCGGAGTACGGGACGGAGGGAGAAAAACTGTTTTTT
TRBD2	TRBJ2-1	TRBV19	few	CASSIDGLAGFYNEQFF	TGTGCCAGTAGTATAGACGGACTAGCGGGGTTTTACAATGAGCAGTTCTTC
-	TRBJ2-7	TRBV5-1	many	CASSTTGYEQYF	TGCGCCAGCAGCACGACGGGATACGAGCAGTACTTC
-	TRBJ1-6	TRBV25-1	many	CASSESTSVEPLHF	TGTGCCAGCAGTGAATCGACATCGGTAGAACCCCTCCACTTT
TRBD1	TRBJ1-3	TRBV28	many	CASSSGQQLPGNTIYF	TGTGCCAGCAGTTCGGGACAGCAACTTCCTGGAAACACCATATATTTT
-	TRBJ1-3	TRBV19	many	CASSIDRASGNTIYF	TGTGCCAGTAGTATAGATCGCGCTTCCGGAAACACCATATATTTT
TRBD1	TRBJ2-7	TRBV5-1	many	CASREQDRGEQYF	TGCGCCAGCAGAGAACAGGACAGGGGCGAGCAGTACTTC
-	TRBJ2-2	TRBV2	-	CASSPYEAGELFF	TGTGCCAGCAGTCCTTATGAGGCCGGGGAGCTGTTTTTT
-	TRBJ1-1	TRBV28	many	CASSAGDRAEAFF	TGTGCCAGCAGTGCCGGGGACCGTGCTGAAGCTTTCTTT
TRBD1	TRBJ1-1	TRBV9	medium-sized	CASKEDTGASNTEAFF	TGTGCCAGCAAAGAAGACACAGGGGCCTCGAACACTGAAGCTTTCTTT
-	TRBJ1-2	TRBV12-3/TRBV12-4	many	CASSLITHGYTF	TGTGCCAGCAGTTTAATTACACATGGCTACACCTTC
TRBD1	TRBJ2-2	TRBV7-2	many	CASSLGENRGELFF	TGTGCCAGCAGCTTAGGGGAGAACAGGGGTGAACTGTTTTTT
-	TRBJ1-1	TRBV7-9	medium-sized	CASSSGQGTEAFF	TGTGCCAGCAGCTCAGGACAAGGGACTGAAGCTTTCTTT
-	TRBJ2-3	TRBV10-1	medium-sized	CASSASDTQYF	TGCGCCAGCAGTGCCTCAGATACGCAGTATTTT
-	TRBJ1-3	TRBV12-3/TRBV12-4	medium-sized	CASRDSYSGNTIYF	TGTGCCAGCAGGGACAGTTACTCTGGAAACACCATATATTTT
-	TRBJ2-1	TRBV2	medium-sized	CASNGENYEQFF	TGTGCCAGCAACGGGGAAAACTATGAGCAGTTCTTC
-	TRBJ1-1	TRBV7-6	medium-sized	CASSSDRSNTEAFF	TGTGCCAGCAGCTCCGACAGGAGTAACACTGAAGCTTTCTTT
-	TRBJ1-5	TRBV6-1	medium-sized	CASRPDNGVGNQPQHF	TGTGCCAGCAGGCCCGACAATGGGGTGGGCAATCAGCCCCAGCATTTT
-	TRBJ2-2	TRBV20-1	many	CSARWGGDGELFF	TGCAGTGCTAGATGGGGTGGAGACGGGGAGCTGTTTTTT
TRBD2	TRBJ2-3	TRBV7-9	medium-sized	CASSSLWVAGGSTDTQYF	TGTGCCAGCAGCTCTCTTTGGGTAGCGGGGGGTAGCACAGATACGCAGTATTTT
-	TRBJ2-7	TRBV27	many	CASSQGSGGLYEQYF	TGTGCCAGTTCACAGGGTTCGGGGGGCCTATACGAGCAGTACTTC
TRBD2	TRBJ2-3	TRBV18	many	CASSRLAGGTDTQYF	TGTGCCAGCTCACGCCTAGCGGGGGGCACAGATACGCAGTATTTT
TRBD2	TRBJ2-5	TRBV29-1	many	CSAAGLAGAETQYF	TGCAGCGCGGCCGGGCTAGCGGGGGCCGAGACCCAGTACTTC
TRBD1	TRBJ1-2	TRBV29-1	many	CSVADRADGYTF	TGCAGCGTCGCAGACAGGGCAGATGGCTACACCTTC
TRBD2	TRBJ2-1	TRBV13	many	CASRLRGEGRTSYNEQFF	TGTGCCAGCAGATTAAGAGGGGAGGGCAGGACATCCTACAATGAGCAGTTCTTC
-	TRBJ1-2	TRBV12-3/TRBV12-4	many	CASSFGSNYGYTF	TGTGCCAGCAGTTTCGGCAGCAACTATGGCTACACCTTC
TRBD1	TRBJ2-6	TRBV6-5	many	CASSYTGGRNSGANVLTF	TGTGCCAGCAGTTACACAGGGGGCAGGAACTCTGGGGCCAACGTCCTGACTTTC
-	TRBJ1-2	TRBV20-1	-	CSANPRDGRKGYTF	TGCAGTGCTAACCCTCGGGACGGGAGGAAAGGCTACACCTTC